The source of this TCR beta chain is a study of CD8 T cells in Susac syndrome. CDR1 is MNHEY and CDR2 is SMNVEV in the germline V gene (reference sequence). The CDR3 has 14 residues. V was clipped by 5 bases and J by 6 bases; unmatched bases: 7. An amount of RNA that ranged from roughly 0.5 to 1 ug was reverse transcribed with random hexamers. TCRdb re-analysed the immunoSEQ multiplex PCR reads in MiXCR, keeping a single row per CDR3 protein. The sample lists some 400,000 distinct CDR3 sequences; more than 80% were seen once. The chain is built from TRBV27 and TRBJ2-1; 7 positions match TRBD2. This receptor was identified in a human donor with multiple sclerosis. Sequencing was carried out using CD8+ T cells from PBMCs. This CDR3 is CASSPWTGGNEQFF. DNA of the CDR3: TGTGCCAGCAGTCCATGGACGGGGGGCAATGAGCAGTTCTTC.